This is a list of T cell receptor beta chains from one sample in a study of Tregs in tolerant kidney transplant recipients. The method was immunoSEQ multiplex PCR; TCRdb's version includes in-frame clones alone and lacks a portion of them. Of 90,000 to 130,000 clones listed, around 89% are singletons. The sequencing used CD4+ T cells from blood, collected before the transplant. The origin of the receptors is a human donor who received a combined kidney and bone marrow transplant. Both conserved end residues are part of each CDR3.

j_call,v_call,cdr3_aa
TRBJ2-2,TRBV27,CASSPAGVNTGELFF
TRBJ1-3,TRBV19,CATSEGGLGGNTIYF
TRBJ1-2,TRBV5-1,CASSSGTGTVSYGYTF
TRBJ2-2,TRBV18,CASSRQGATGELFF
TRBJ1-5,TRBV10-3,CATRGTGDQPQHF
TRBJ1-2,TRBV19,CASSWIGEVGGYTF
TRBJ1-3,TRBV18,CASSPAGGLRNTIYF
TRBJ1-6,TRBV27,CASSPTDRGNSPLHF
TRBJ2-3,TRBV27,CASSPLDWASGSTDTQYF
TRBJ1-1,TRBV29-1,CSVCGMNTEAFF
TRBJ1-1,TRBV19,CASSLRTNTEAFF
TRBJ1-6,TRBV18,CASSPRGGTGMDSPLHF
TRBJ1-1,TRBV15,CATSRDRGELEAFF
TRBJ1-4,TRBV19,CASLEGIELFF
TRBJ2-7,TRBV2,CASSTYSYEQYF